The 9 T cell receptor beta chains below were found in one sample sequenced in a study of T-cell memory formation after mild COVID-19 (dated by TCRdb to the early 2020s). The library was prepared using 5' RACE. The data were produced on an Illumina NovaSeq 6000. TCRdb reprocessing: public reads trimmed at Q25 with fastp, clones called with MiXCR, in-frame beta chains kept. Rows with one shared CDR3 protein collapse into an entry with the most common genes and DNA. This sample lists around 390,000 distinct CDR3 sequences; about 15% were detected once. The ten largest account for about a fifth of the sample. Sequenced: PBMCs or a T cell subset sorted from them (not recorded which). The receptors were gathered from a man aged 18 to 30 who had mild COVID-19 (a few samples of this study predate the infection). The sample titles of this study are shuffled in the database, so cell type and time point are left out; the donor was told from shared clones.

This rearrangement joins TRBV18 to TRBJ1-1; 7 bases are shared with TRBD1. CDR1 is KGHSH, CDR2 LQKENI, per germline. After removal of 8 bases from V and 2 bases from J, the junction contained 8 bases not matched to a gene. The CDR3 is 14 amino acids. The CDR3 DNA follows: TGTGCCAGCAAAACAGGGGTGGATAACACTGAAGCTTTCTTT. Translated: CASKTGVDNTEAFF.

The chain couples TRBV20-1 to TRBJ2-3; the D is unclear. This CDR3 contains 12 residues. Germline V gives CDR1 DFQATT, CDR2 SNEGSKA (reference sequence). The germline V and J ends were trimmed by 1 base and 2 bases, with 4 bases remaining between them. CDR3 protein: CSARVDTDTQYF. DNA of the CDR3: TGCAGTGCTAGAGTGGACACAGATACGCAGTATTTT.

V gene TRBV20-1 combines with J gene TRBJ2-5, with 7 bases lining up with TRBD2. This CDR3 comprises 12 residues. The germline V gene encodes CDR1 DFQATT and CDR2 SNEGSKA (reference sequence). V dropped 1 base and J dropped 7; count of bases not matched to a gene: 3. As DNA, the CDR3 is TGCAGTGCTAGAGTGGCTAGCGGGACCCAGTACTTC. It translates to CSARVASGTQYF.

J is TRBJ1-6 and V is TRBV6-6; the D is unclear. V lost 2 bases and J 7 bases, leaving 12 bases between the germline ends. CDR3 length: 15 amino acids. Germline V lookup: CDR1 MNHNY, CDR2 SVGAGI (reference sequence). CDR3 amino acids: CASSYVVVANSPLHF. The CDR3 nucleotides are TGTGCCAGCAGTTACGTTGTGGTTGCCAATTCACCCCTCCACTTT.

CDR3 DNA sequence: TGTGCCAGCAGCTTGCAGGGGGCGGGGGATGGCTACACCTTC. Protein sequence: CASSLQGAGDGYTF. J is TRBJ1-2 and V is TRBV5-5; 8 bases line up with TRBD1. This CDR3 is 14 amino acids long. CDR1 and CDR2 (germline): SGHKS, YYEKEE (reference sequence). Trimming at V came to 1 base and at J to 6 bases, leaving 5 bases not matched to a gene.

This chain joins TRBV5-5 and TRBJ1-1, with TRBD1 identical over 9 bases. Germline V gene data show CDR1 as SGHKS and CDR2 as YYEKEE (reference sequence). Trimming at V came to 3 bases and at J to 5 bases, leaving 8 bases not matched to a gene. The CDR3 has 15 amino acids. CDR3 loop: CASSWGTGMGTEAFF. The CDR3 DNA sequence: TGTGCCAGCAGCTGGGGGACAGGGATGGGTACTGAAGCTTTCTTT. Full variable domain (rest looked up from reference TRBV5-5 and TRBJ1-1): DAGVTQSPTHLIKTRGQQVTLRCSPISGHKSVSWYQQVLGQGPQFIFQYYEKEERGRGNFPDRFSARQFPNYSSELNVNALLLGDSALYLCASSWGTGMGTEAFFGQGTRLTVV.

This clonotype showed up many times. Mismatch with germline at one junction end may stem from a read error. The rearrangement joins TRBV4-3 to TRBJ2-7; D is tentatively TRBD1 or TRBD2 (5 bases each). The germline V gene has CDR1 LGHNA and CDR2 YSLEER. This CDR3 contains 13 residues. The chain's CDR3 is CASSQGTGYEQYF. The CDR3 coding sequence is TGTGCCAGCAGCCAAGGGACGGGCTACGAGCAGTACTTC.

The rearrangement joins TRBV10-2 to TRBJ1-1, with D perhaps TRBD1 (5 bases). V lost 9 bases to trimming and J lost 11 bases, with 10 bases between them. From germline, CDR1 is WSHSY and CDR2 SAAADI. The length of the CDR3 is 9 residues. Here the CDR3 DNA reads TGCGCCAGTGGACAAAGGGCTTTCTTT. Translation: CASGQRAFF.

The gene calls are TRBV7-8 and TRBJ1-5; no reliable D call. CDR1 is SGHVS and CDR2 is FQNEAQ in the germline V gene. The CDR3 spans 13 residues. Trimming shortened V by 2 bases and J by 3 bases, and 5 bases separated the two germline ends. The CDR3 sequence: CASSLRDNQPQHF. Written as DNA, the CDR3 is TGTGCCAGCAGCTTACGGGACAATCAGCCCCAGCATTTT.